The 21 T cell receptor beta chains reported below all come from one sample, sequenced in a study of shared clonotypes between healthy human individuals. Data came from immunoSEQ multiplex PCR; TCRdb stores just in-frame clones and leaves some out. Of about 1.4 million clones in the sample, over 95% were seen once. The sample was naive CD4+ T cells sorted from blood. Specified subset: CD45RA+ positively selected. These receptors were collected from a man aged 25 to 45 in good health.

The count of this clone is one. Here the CDR3 reads CASSVRTSIDTQYF. The CDR3 DNA reads TGTGCCAGCAGTGTAAGGACTAGTATAGATACGCAGTATTTT. The chain employs TRBV2 and TRBJ2-3, with 7 bases aligning to TRBD2. V dropped 4 bases and J dropped 5; count of bases not matched to a gene: 6. This CDR3 region has 14 residues. Germline values: CDR1 SNHLY, CDR2 FYNNEI.

This clone came up once. This sequence joins TRBV7-2 and TRBJ2-1, with TRBD2 matching 8 bases. The CDR3 consists of 16 residues. Trimming removed 1 base from V and 7 bases from J; junction bases left unmatched: 9. Germline V gene sequence: CDR1 SGHTA, CDR2 FQGNSA. CDR3 DNA sequence: TGTGCCAGCAGCTTAGATGGCGGGAGGCCCGGGAATGAGCAGTTCTTC. Protein product: CASSLDGGRPGNEQFF.

This clone has a single count. The chain carries TRBV5-4 and TRBJ2-1, with TRBD2 as a possible D gene (5 bases). The CDR3 is 13 residues long. The germline V gene has CDR1 SGHNT and CDR2 YYREEE (reference sequence). Trimming removed 4 bases at V and 7 bases at J, with 12 bases between. The CDR3 bases are TGTGCCAGCAGCCAACCCGGGGAGAATGAGCAGTTCTTC. This encodes CASSQPGENEQFF.

The chain employs TRBV7-9 and TRBJ2-7; the D is unclear. Per the germline V gene, CDR1 is SEHNR and CDR2 is FQNEAQ (reference sequence). V lost 8 bases, J lost 3 bases, and 5 bases lay in between. The CDR3 contains 10 residues. The CDR3 DNA follows: TGTGCCAGCGGAATCTACGAGCAGTACTTC. Protein: CASGIYEQYF.

The CDR3 reads CASSLSSTGELFF. DNA for the CDR3: TGTGCCAGCAGTCTCAGCAGCACCGGGGAGCTGTTTTTT. The chain is built from TRBV5-5 and TRBJ2-2; no clear D gene. Trimming stripped 5 bases from V and 4 bases from J, with 9 bases between. The CDR3 has 13 amino acids. The V gene's germline CDR1 is SGHKS and CDR2 YYEKEE (reference sequence).

The chain couples TRBV28 to TRBJ2-3; the match to TRBD2 covers 7 bases. This CDR3 comprises 13 residues. Looked up from germline, CDR1 is MDHEN and CDR2 is SYDVKM. Germline trimming cut 10 bases from V and 8 bases from J; bases unmatched to any gene: 12. DNA of the CDR3: TGTGCCATCCAGGTGGCGGGAGAGAGTACGCAGTATTTT. As protein: CAIQVAGESTQYF.

This sequence joins TRBV18 and TRBJ2-7; D perhaps matches TRBD1 (5 bases). Germline lookup yields CDR1 KGHSH and CDR2 LQKENI. The CDR3 consists of 13 residues. Trimming pared 4 bases from V and 6 bases from J, leaving 13 bases between. Here the CDR3 reads CASSLLGDSEQYF. CDR3 sequence (DNA): TGTGCCAGCTCACTCTTAGGGGATAGCGAGCAGTACTTC. Variable domain in full (rest from reference TRBV18 and TRBJ2-7): NAGVMQNPRHLVRRRGQEARLRCSPMKGHSHVYWYRQLPEEGLKFMVYLQKENIIDESGMPKERFSAEFPKEGPSILRIQQVVRGDSAAYFCASSLLGDSEQYFGPGTRLTVT.

The chain recombines TRBV28 with TRBJ2-7; 9 bases align to TRBD1. The CDR3 is 15 residues long. Germline CDR1 MDHEN, CDR2 SYDVKM. The ends lost 0 bases at V and 1 base at J; junction bases unmatched: 1. The CDR3 nucleotides are TGTGCCAGCAGTTTATGGACAGGGGGTTCCTACGAGCAGTACTTC. Protein: CASSLWTGGSYEQYF.

The rearrangement links TRBV7-9 to TRBJ1-2; 8 nucleotides align to TRBD1. The germline V gene has CDR1 SEHNR and CDR2 FQNEAQ (reference sequence). This CDR3 contains 14 residues. V lost 5 bases, J lost 4 bases, and 6 bases stayed unmatched. CDR3 protein: CASSRGDRIYGYTF. The CDR3 region has the DNA TGTGCCAGCAGCCGGGGGGACAGGATCTATGGCTACACCTTC.

The chain combines TRBV6-1 with TRBJ2-3; no reliable D call. V lost 6 bases, J lost 0 bases, and 4 bases lay in between. This CDR3 spans 12 amino acids. Germline CDR1 is MNHNS and CDR2 is SASEGT. This CDR3 reads CASRSSTDTQYF. The CDR3 region has the DNA TGTGCCAGCAGATCTAGCACAGATACGCAGTATTTT.

This chain connects TRBV9 to TRBJ1-3; unclear D gene. Trimming took off 3 bases at V and 0 bases at J, with 16 bases between the two ends. This CDR3 region has 17 residues. Germline assignment: CDR1 SGDLS and CDR2 YYNGEE. Written as DNA, the CDR3 is TGTGCCAGCAGCGCCCCGAGTTTTTCCAGCTCTGGAAACACCATATATTTT. This sequence encodes CASSAPSFSSSGNTIYF.

The gene calls are TRBV28 and TRBJ2-7; D is unclear. CDR1 is MDHEN, CDR2 SYDVKM, per germline. This CDR3 has 13 amino acids. Trimming took 6 bases from V and 1 from J, leaving 10 bases between them. The CDR3 DNA sequence: TGTGCCAGCAGCACGACCCCGTCCTACGAGCAGTACTTC. It translates to CASSTTPSYEQYF. Full variable domain (outside the CDR3, taken from reference TRBV28 and TRBJ2-7): DVKVTQSSRYLVKRTGEKVFLECVQDMDHENMFWYRQDPGLGLRLIYFSYDVKMKEKGDIPEGYSVSREKKERFSLILESASTNQTSMYLCASSTTPSYEQYFGPGTRLTVT.

For this clone: This sample also contains other DNA sequences that code for the same CDR3. The chain is built from TRBV14 and TRBJ2-3; D unclear. Germline V gene sequence: CDR1 SGHDN, CDR2 FVKESK. With 1 base removed from V and 6 bases from J, the gap between germline ends came to 5 bases. The CDR3 sequence is 12 residues long. The CDR3 loop reads CASSQVPDTQYF. CDR3 coding DNA: TGTGCCAGCAGCCAAGTTCCGGATACGCAGTATTTT.

J is TRBJ1-4 and V is TRBV18; possible D gene TRBD1, 6 bases. This CDR3 contains 15 residues. The germline CDR1 and CDR2 sequences are KGHSH and LQKENI. V shed 5 bases and J shed 7 bases, with 17 bases lying between them. CDR3 loop: CASSALGGAGEKLFF. CDR3 coding DNA: TGTGCCAGCTCAGCCCTGGGGGGCGCGGGTGAAAAACTGTTTTTT. The full variable domain, rest sourced from reference TRBV18 and TRBJ1-4, is NAGVMQNPRHLVRRRGQEARLRCSPMKGHSHVYWYRQLPEEGLKFMVYLQKENIIDESGMPKERFSAEFPKEGPSILRIQQVVRGDSAAYFCASSALGGAGEKLFFGSGTQLSVL.

This rearrangement joins TRBV7-2 to TRBJ1-3; D is undetermined. The V end lost 0 bases, the J end lost 0 bases, and 9 bases lay between the germline ends. The CDR3 covers 16 residues. The germline gives CDR1 SGHTA, CDR2 FQGNSA. The CDR3, as DNA: TGTGCCAGCAGCTTAGCGGTGGGGAACTCTGGAAACACCATATATTTT. It translates to CASSLAVGNSGNTIYF.

The chain joins TRBV29-1 to TRBJ2-7; possible D gene TRBD2, 6 bases. There are 11 residues in the CDR3. Trimming took 4 bases from V and 3 from J, leaving 7 bases between them. Per the germline V gene, CDR1 is SQVTM and CDR2 is ANQGSEA. This chain's CDR3 is CSVGRDYEQYF. In nucleotides, the CDR3 is TGCAGCGTTGGGCGGGACTACGAGCAGTACTTC.

The rearrangement links TRBV5-1 to TRBJ2-5; possible D gene TRBD2, 6 bases. Trimming pared 5 bases from V and 2 bases from J, leaving 16 bases between. The CDR3 is 15 residues long. Germline CDR1 is SGHRS and CDR2 is YFSETQ. CDR3 in DNA: TGCGCCAGCAGTCCCAGCGGGCCGGATCAAGAGACCCAGTACTTC. Its translation is CASSPSGPDQETQYF.

This sequence joins TRBV18 and TRBJ1-3; D not resolved. CDR3 length: 14 amino acids. Germline CDR1 and CDR2: KGHSH and LQKENI. V shed 2 bases and J shed 1 base, with 6 bases lying between them. CDR3 residues: CASSPNPSGNTIYF. The CDR3 DNA follows: TGTGCCAGCTCACCAAATCCGTCTGGAAACACCATATATTTT.

The CDR3 spells CASSLSTGVATNEKLFF. The CDR3 nucleotides are TGTGCCAGCAGCTTGTCGACAGGGGTTGCAACTAATGAAAAACTGTTTTTT. This chain joins TRBV5-6 and TRBJ1-4; the match to TRBD1 covers 8 bases. J gave up 0 bases and V 1 base, and 5 bases lay outside the gene matches. This CDR3 is 17 amino acids long. Germline V gives CDR1 SGHDT, CDR2 YYEEEE. The full variable domain, its missing parts supplied by reference TRBV5-6 and TRBJ1-4, is DAGVTQSPTHLIKTRGQQVTLRCSPKSGHDTVSWYQQALGQGPQFIFQYYEEEERQRGNFPDRFSGHQFPNYSSELNVNALLLGDSALYLCASSLSTGVATNEKLFFGSGTQLSVL.

About this clone: Other DNA sequences in this sample translate to the same CDR3. The chain links TRBV29-1 to TRBJ2-3; unclear D gene. The ends were cut back, 4 bases at V and 0 bases at J, with 8 bases in the middle. Germline V gene lookup returns CDR1 SQVTM and CDR2 ANQGSEA. The CDR3 covers 13 residues. The CDR3 bases are TGCAGCGTTGTCAGCTTAAGCACAGATACGCAGTATTTT. This encodes CSVVSLSTDTQYF.

This chain uses TRBV7-9 with TRBJ1-3; D is uncertain. CDR1 and CDR2 from the germline V gene are SEHNR and FQNEAQ (reference sequence). This CDR3 has 16 amino acids. Between the trimmed V and J ends, which lost 3 bases and 1 base, there was a span of 13 bases. The CDR3 DNA reads as TGTGCCAGCAGCTTCCCCGCGTTGAGTTCTGGAAACACCATATATTTT. This encodes CASSFPALSSGNTIYF.